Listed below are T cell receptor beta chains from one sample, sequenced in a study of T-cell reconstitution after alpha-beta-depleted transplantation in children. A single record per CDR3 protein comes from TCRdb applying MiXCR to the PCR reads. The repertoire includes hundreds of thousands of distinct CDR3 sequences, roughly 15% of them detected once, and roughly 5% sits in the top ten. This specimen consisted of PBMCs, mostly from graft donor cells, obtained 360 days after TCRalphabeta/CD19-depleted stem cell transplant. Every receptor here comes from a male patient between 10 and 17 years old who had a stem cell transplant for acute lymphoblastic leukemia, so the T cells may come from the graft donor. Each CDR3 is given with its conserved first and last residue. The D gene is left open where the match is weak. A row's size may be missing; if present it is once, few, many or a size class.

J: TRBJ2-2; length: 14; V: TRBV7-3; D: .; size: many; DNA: TGTGCCAGCAGCTTAATTAGGAACACCGGGGAGCTGTTTTTT; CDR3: CASSLIRNTGELFF
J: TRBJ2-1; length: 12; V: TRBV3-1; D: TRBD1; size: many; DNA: TGTGCCAGCAGCCAAGCCGGGACAGAGGAGTTCTTC; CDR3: CASSQAGTEEFF
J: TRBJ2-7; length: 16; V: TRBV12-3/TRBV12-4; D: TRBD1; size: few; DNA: TGTGCCAGCAGCCAGGGACAGGGAGGATGGGGCTACGAGCAGTACTTC; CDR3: CASSQGQGGWGYEQYF
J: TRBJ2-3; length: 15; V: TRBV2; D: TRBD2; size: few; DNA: TGTGCCAGCAGTGAATGGGCGGGAGCGGGAGATACGCAGTATTTT; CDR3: CASSEWAGAGDTQYF
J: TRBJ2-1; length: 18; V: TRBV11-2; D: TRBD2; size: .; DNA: TGTGCCAGCAGCTTAGACGGTCTAGCGGGAGTGGCCTACAATGAGCAGTTCTTC; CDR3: CASSLDGLAGVAYNEQFF
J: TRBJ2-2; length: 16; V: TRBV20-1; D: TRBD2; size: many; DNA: TGCAGTGCTAGAGAGGTGGCGGGGGCGAACACCGGGGAGCTGTTTTTT; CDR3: CSAREVAGANTGELFF
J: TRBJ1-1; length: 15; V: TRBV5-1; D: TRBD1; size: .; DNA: TGCGCCAGCAGCTTGGGGGGGACAGGGCTTACTGAAGCTTTCTTT; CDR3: CASSLGGTGLTEAFF
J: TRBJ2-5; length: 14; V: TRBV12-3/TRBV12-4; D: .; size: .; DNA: TGTGCCAGCAGAATCCAGGGCCGAAGAAAGACCCAGTACTTC; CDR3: CASRIQGRRKTQYF
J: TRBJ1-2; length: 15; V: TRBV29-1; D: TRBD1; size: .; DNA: TGCAGCGTTGAAGATTTCAGGGGGACGGGCTATGGCTACACCTTC; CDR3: CSVEDFRGTGYGYTF
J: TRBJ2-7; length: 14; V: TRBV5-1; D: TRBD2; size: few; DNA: TGCGCCAGCAGCCCCCCAGGGGCGGGAGGCGAGCAGTACTTC; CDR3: CASSPPGAGGEQYF
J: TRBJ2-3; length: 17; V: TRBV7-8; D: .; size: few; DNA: TGTGCCAGCAGCTTAGTGCAGGGGTCTTCCCCCCCCTTATTGCAGTATTTT; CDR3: CASSLVQGSSPPLLQYF
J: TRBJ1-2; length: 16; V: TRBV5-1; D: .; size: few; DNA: TGCGCCAGCAGCTTGTACAGACGGGGTGCTAACTATGGCTACACCTTC; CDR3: CASSLYRRGANYGYTF
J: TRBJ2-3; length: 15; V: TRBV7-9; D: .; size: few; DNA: TGTGCCAGCAGCTCTTTACGGGGGACCCCAGATACGCAGTATTTT; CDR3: CASSSLRGTPDTQYF
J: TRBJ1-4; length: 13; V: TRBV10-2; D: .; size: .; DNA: TGCGCCAGCGGGGGTGGAACTCGAGAAAAACTGTTTTTT; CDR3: CASGGGTREKLFF
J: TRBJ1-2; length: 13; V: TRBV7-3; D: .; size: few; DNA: TGTGCCAGCAGCTCACGAGGGCTTGATGGCTACACCTTC; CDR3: CASSSRGLDGYTF
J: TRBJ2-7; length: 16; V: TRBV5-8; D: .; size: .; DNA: TGTGCCAGCAGCCAATTGGTCAGGGGGGCGTTCTACGAGCAGTACTTC; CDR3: CASSQLVRGAFYEQYF